The 27 T cell receptor beta chains below come from one sample, sequenced in a study of blood T cell repertoires in COVID-19. Profiled with immunoSEQ multiplex PCR; TCRdb holds only in-frame clones, not every one. The sample has under 65,000 clones, around 89% seen once. What was sequenced was peripheral blood. These receptors originate from a man aged 60 to 69 with acute or convalescent COVID-19.

J is TRBJ2-1 and V is TRBV7-8; 11 bases map to TRBD2. The trim removed 1 base at V and 7 bases at J, leaving 3 bases unmatched. Germline CDR1 and CDR2: SGHVS and FQNEAQ. The CDR3 runs to 15 residues. The CDR3 here is CASSLGLAGGNEQFF. For the CDR3, the DNA is TGTGCCAGCAGCTTAGGTCTAGCGGGGGGAAATGAGCAGTTCTTC.

V usage is TRBV3-1 (or the pseudogene TRBV3-2) and J usage is TRBJ2-3; 10 bases line up with TRBD1. The CDR3 spans 17 residues. After removal of 4 bases from V and 3 bases from J, the junction contained 10 bases not matched to a gene. The germline V gene encodes CDR1 LGHDT and CDR2 YNNKEL (reference sequence). CDR3 sequence reads: CASSRMPGQGSTDTQYF. The CDR3 coding sequence is TGTGCCAGCAGCCGAATGCCGGGACAGGGGAGTACAGATACGCAGTATTTT.

This chain links TRBV7-9 with TRBJ2-3; the D gene is possibly TRBD1 (6 bases). Trimming shortened V by 1 base and J by 0 bases, and 11 bases separated the two germline ends. Germline V gene data show CDR1 as SEHNR and CDR2 as FQNEAQ (reference sequence). The CDR3 runs to 16 residues. In DNA form, the CDR3 reads TGTGCCAGCAGCTTAGTACAGGGCCTTAGCACAGATACGCAGTATTTT. The encoded protein is CASSLVQGLSTDTQYF. The full variable domain, with the rest looked up from reference TRBV7-9 and TRBJ2-3, is DTGVSQNPRHKITKRGQNVTFRCDPISEHNRLYWYRQTLGQGPEFLTYFQNEAQLEKSRLLSDRFSAERPKGSFSTLEIQRTEQGDSAMYLCASSLVQGLSTDTQYFGPGTRLTVL.

The CDR3 DNA sequence: TGTGCCAGCAGGCCTCCGGGACAGGGCACAGATACGCAGTATTTT. Amino acids: CASRPPGQGTDTQYF. This chain joins TRBV6-2 or TRBV6-3 and TRBJ2-3, with 8 bases identical to TRBD1. The CDR3 is 15 residues long. CDR1 is MNHEY, CDR2 SVGEGT, per germline. The V segment lost 6 bases and the J segment 1 base; nucleotides outside the gene matches: 6.

The chain has TRBV4-2 and TRBJ2-2; TRBD1 is a possible D gene (6 bases). V lost 0 bases to trimming and J lost 4 bases, with 12 bases between them. CDR1 is LGHNA, CDR2 YNFKEQ, per germline. This CDR3 has 16 amino acids. CDR3 sequence reads: CASSQEKGQITGELFF. The CDR3 DNA reads as TGTGCCAGCAGCCAAGAGAAGGGACAAATCACCGGGGAGCTGTTTTTT.

The chain combines TRBV6-5 with TRBJ2-7; maybe TRBD1 (6 bases). V shed 6 bases and J shed 0 bases, with 12 bases lying between them. CDR3 size: 14 residues. Germline loops: CDR1 MNHEY, CDR2 SVGAGI. CDR3 nucleotide sequence: TGTGCCAGCAGACGCGCGGACAGCTCCTACGAGCAGTACTTC. Amino acids: CASRRADSSYEQYF.

This chain links TRBV9 with TRBJ2-1; TRBD2 matches 12 bases. Per germline, CDR1 SGDLS and CDR2 YYNGEE. Trimming cost V 0 bases and J 4 bases; bases outside gene matches: 8. The CDR3 runs to 18 residues. The CDR3 coding sequence is TGTGCCAGCAGCGTAGACGGGGCTAGCGGGAGGGCTTACAATGAGCAGTTCTTC. It codes for CASSVDGASGRAYNEQFF.

The V gene is TRBV24-1, the J gene TRBJ2-1, with D tentatively TRBD2 (5 bases). V was clipped by 3 bases and J by 4 bases, with 12 bases between them. In germline, CDR1 is KGHDR, CDR2 SFDVKD. The CDR3 sequence is 15 residues long. CDR3 nucleotide sequence: TGTGCCACCAGTGATCCGAGAGGGAATTACAATGAGCAGTTCTTC. Its translation is CATSDPRGNYNEQFF.

This chain links TRBV6-5 with TRBJ1-2, with 10 bases matching TRBD1. The J segment lost 8 bases and the V segment lost 7 bases, leaving 10 bases of the junction unmatched. Germline assignment: CDR1 MNHEY and CDR2 SVGAGI. The CDR3 extends over 14 amino acids. The CDR3 protein is CASTTGTGVGGYTF. Written as DNA, the CDR3 is TGTGCCAGCACCACCGGGACAGGGGTAGGGGGCTACACCTTC.

CDR3 coding DNA: TGCGCCAGCAGCTCCCTTAGCGGGAGGAATGGCGAGCAGTACTTC. This translates into CASSSLSGRNGEQYF. The chain employs TRBV5-1 and TRBJ2-7, with TRBD2 matching over 10 bases. V gave up 3 bases and J gave up 6 bases; unmatched junction bases: 9. The CDR3 has 15 residues. CDR1 and CDR2 (germline): SGHRS, YFSETQ. The entire variable domain, with the rest obtained from reference TRBV5-1 and TRBJ2-7, is as follows: KAGVTQTPRYLIKTRGQQVTLSCSPISGHRSVSWYQQTPGQGLQFLFEYFSETQRNKGNFPGRFSGRQFSNSRSEMNVSTLELGDSALYLCASSSLSGRNGEQYFGPGTRLTVT.

This clone was recorded a few times. The chain couples TRBV20-1 to TRBJ1-2, with a possible D match to TRBD1 (6 bases). V lost 3 bases, J lost 7 bases, and 15 bases lay in between. The CDR3 runs to 13 residues. Germline CDR1 reads DFQATT; CDR2 reads SNEGSKA (reference sequence). The CDR3 DNA sequence: TGCAGTGCTAGTAGCGGGGGCTCGGCTGGCTACACCTTC. Residues: CSASSGGSAGYTF.

V usage is TRBV19 and J usage is TRBJ1-3, with 7 bases that match TRBD1. The V and J ends lost 3 bases and 5 bases, in that order; junction bases with no gene match: 13. Germline V gene data show CDR1 as LNHDA and CDR2 as SQIVND (reference sequence). The CDR3 sequence is 17 residues long. CDR3 in amino acids: CASSILPGTARRNTIYF. The CDR3 nucleotides read TGTGCCAGTAGTATCCTCCCAGGGACAGCGAGGCGAAACACCATATATTTT.

This chain connects TRBV11-2 to TRBJ2-3; 7 bases fit TRBD1. The CDR3 sequence is 16 residues long. V lost 5 bases to trimming and J lost 0 bases; unmatched junction nucleotides: 8. Germline V gives CDR1 SGHAT, CDR2 FQNNGV. This CDR3 is CASSPGTVFSTDTQYF. In DNA, the CDR3 is TGTGCCAGCAGCCCAGGGACAGTCTTTAGCACAGATACGCAGTATTTT.

This clone was counted a single time. The chain combines TRBV27 with TRBJ1-2; tentative D call: TRBD1 (5 bases). Trimming cost V 5 bases and J 0 bases, with 13 bases left between them. Per germline, CDR1 MNHEY and CDR2 SMNVEV (reference sequence). This CDR3 region has 15 residues. CDR3 nucleotides: TGTGCCAGCAGTCTTCAGGGCCTCACTAACTATGGCTACACCTTC. Protein product: CASSLQGLTNYGYTF.

V is TRBV7-8 and J is TRBJ1-1; weak D call: TRBD1 (5 bases). Germline CDR1 reads SGHVS; CDR2 reads FQNEAQ. The CDR3 is made up of 20 amino acids. Trimming removed 0 bases at V and 0 bases at J, with 23 bases between. The CDR3 DNA reads as TGTGCCAGCAGCTTAGCGCGGTTTGGGGCGGAACGGTCTATGAACACTGAAGCTTTCTTT. This gives the protein CASSLARFGAERSMNTEAFF.

The rearrangement joins TRBV6-4 to TRBJ1-1; weak D call: TRBD1 (6 bases). This CDR3 region has 13 residues. Trimming stripped 5 bases from V and 1 base from J, with 8 bases between. Germline CDR1 is MRHNA and CDR2 is SNTAGT. CDR3 DNA sequence: TGTGCCAGCAGTCTACAGGGGAACACTGAAGCTTTCTTT. Protein sequence: CASSLQGNTEAFF.

CDR3 in amino acids: CSVEPFSEGYTF. As DNA, the CDR3 is TGCAGCGTTGAACCATTCTCGGAGGGCTACACCTTC. The chain joins TRBV29-1 to TRBJ1-2; unclear D gene. The CDR3 spans 12 residues. Trimming stripped 2 bases from V and 8 bases from J, with 12 bases between. Germline V CDR1 and CDR2: SQVTM, ANQGSEA.

The rearrangement links TRBV11-1 to TRBJ2-2, with TRBD2 as a possible D gene (6 bases). The V gene lost 0 bases and the J gene lost 6 bases, with 8 bases spanning the gap. The CDR3 consists of 14 residues. The germline CDR1 and CDR2 sequences are SGHAT and FQDESV (reference sequence). CDR3 DNA sequence: TGTGCCAGCAGCTTAGCGGGACTGGCCGGGGAGCTGTTTTTT. Translation gives CASSLAGLAGELFF.

In its sample, this clone was seen once. V and J are TRBV27 and TRBJ1-2; a weak D match, TRBD1 (6 bases). V lost 7 bases and J 4 bases, leaving 16 bases between the germline ends. The CDR3 covers 14 residues. From germline, CDR1 is MNHEY and CDR2 SMNVEV (reference sequence). The CDR3 DNA reads as TGTGCCAGCACCCCAACCGGACAGCTCTATGGCTACACCTTC. It translates to CASTPTGQLYGYTF.

The V call is TRBV24-1, the J call TRBJ1-1, with D tentatively TRBD1 (6 bases). V was pared by 4 bases and J by 10 bases, with 12 bases between. The CDR3 is 12 amino acids. Germline V lookup: CDR1 KGHDR, CDR2 SFDVKD. CDR3 DNA sequence: TGTGCCACCAGTGACAACGACAGGAGAGCTTTCTTT. Protein: CATSDNDRRAFF.

This clone was observed a handful of times. This sequence joins TRBV28 and TRBJ1-6; D may be TRBD1 (5 bases). This CDR3 region has 14 residues. CDR1 and CDR2 (germline): MDHEN, SYDVKM. V lost 3 bases and J 8 bases, leaving 11 bases between the germline ends. This CDR3 reads CASSFAGSDSPLHF. The CDR3 DNA is TGTGCCAGCAGTTTCGCAGGGTCGGATTCACCCCTCCACTTT. Full variable domain (remainder filled in from reference TRBV28 and TRBJ1-6): DVKVTQSSRYLVKRTGEKVFLECVQDMDHENMFWYRQDPGLGLRLIYFSYDVKMKEKGDIPEGYSVSREKKERFSLILESASTNQTSMYLCASSFAGSDSPLHFGNGTRLTVT.

The rearrangement joins TRBV6-5 to TRBJ1-3; D is ambiguous. From germline, CDR1 is MNHEY and CDR2 SVGAGI. Trimming removed 2 bases at V and 2 bases at J, with 7 bases between. The CDR3 is 14 amino acids. CDR3 DNA: TGTGCCAGCAGTTACAGGAGGACTGGAAACACCATATATTTT. This sequence encodes CASSYRRTGNTIYF.

The CDR3 DNA sequence: TGTGCCAGCAGCTTAAGACAGACCTCCACCGGGGAGCTGTTTTTT. Its protein is CASSLRQTSTGELFF. J is TRBJ2-2 and V is TRBV7-3; D may be TRBD1 (5 bases). The CDR3 has 15 amino acids. Germline CDR1 is SGHTA and CDR2 is FQGTGA. Trimming took off 1 base at V and 4 bases at J, with 10 bases between the two ends. Together with reference TRBV7-3 and TRBJ2-2, the CDR3 gives the full variable domain: GAGVSQTPSNKVTEKGKYVELRCDPISGHTALYWYRQSLGQGPEFLIYFQGTGAADDSGLPNDRFFAVRPEGSVSTLKIQRTERGDSAVYLCASSLRQTSTGELFFGEGSRLTVL.

A few counts support this clone. The chain recombines TRBV7-9 with TRBJ2-7, with 7 bases lining up with TRBD2. The CDR3 contains 15 residues. Germline V lookup: CDR1 SEHNR, CDR2 FQNEAQ (reference sequence). The V and J ends lost 5 bases and 3 bases, in that order; junction bases with no gene match: 10. DNA for the CDR3: TGTGCCAGCAGCCGCCAGGGAGGGATCGGCTACGAGCAGTACTTC. Its translation is CASSRQGGIGYEQYF. Filled out from reference TRBV7-9 and TRBJ2-7, the complete variable domain reads DTGVSQNPRHKITKRGQNVTFRCDPISEHNRLYWYRQTLGQGPEFLTYFQNEAQLEKSRLLSDRFSAERPKGSFSTLEIQRTEQGDSAMYLCASSRQGGIGYEQYFGPGTRLTVT.

The chain joins TRBV19 to TRBJ2-2; possible D gene TRBD2, 6 bases. CDR3 length equals 13 residues. V lost 2 bases to trimming and J lost 7 bases, with 8 bases between them. Looked up from germline, CDR1 is LNHDA and CDR2 is SQIVND (reference sequence). CDR3 DNA sequence: TGTGCCAGTAGTATATGGGGACTCGGGGAGCTGTTTTTT. As protein: CASSIWGLGELFF. The whole variable domain, filled in from reference TRBV19 and TRBJ2-2, reads DGGITQSPKYLFRKEGQNVTLSCEQNLNHDAMYWYRQDPGQGLRLIYYSQIVNDFQKGDIAEGYSVSREKKESFPLTVTSAQKNPTAFYLCASSIWGLGELFFGEGSRLTVL.

This clone was picked up one time. The gene calls are TRBV19 and TRBJ1-4, with D possibly TRBD1 on 5 matching bases. From germline, CDR1 is LNHDA and CDR2 SQIVND (reference sequence). Trimming removed 6 bases at V and 1 base at J, with 6 bases between. The CDR3 spans 13 residues. CDR3 sequence (DNA): TGTGCCAGTAGAGACAGAACTAATGAAAAACTGTTTTTT. Translation gives CASRDRTNEKLFF.

This clone was observed a handful of times. V is TRBV27 and J is TRBJ2-1, with D perhaps TRBD2 (5 bases). CDR1 and CDR2 (germline): MNHEY, SMNVEV (reference sequence). Deletions cut 2 bases from V and 9 bases from J, with 8 bases between. CDR3 length: 12 amino acids. This CDR3 reads CASSLDEGEQFF. CDR3 coding DNA: TGTGCCAGCAGTTTAGACGAGGGTGAGCAGTTCTTC.